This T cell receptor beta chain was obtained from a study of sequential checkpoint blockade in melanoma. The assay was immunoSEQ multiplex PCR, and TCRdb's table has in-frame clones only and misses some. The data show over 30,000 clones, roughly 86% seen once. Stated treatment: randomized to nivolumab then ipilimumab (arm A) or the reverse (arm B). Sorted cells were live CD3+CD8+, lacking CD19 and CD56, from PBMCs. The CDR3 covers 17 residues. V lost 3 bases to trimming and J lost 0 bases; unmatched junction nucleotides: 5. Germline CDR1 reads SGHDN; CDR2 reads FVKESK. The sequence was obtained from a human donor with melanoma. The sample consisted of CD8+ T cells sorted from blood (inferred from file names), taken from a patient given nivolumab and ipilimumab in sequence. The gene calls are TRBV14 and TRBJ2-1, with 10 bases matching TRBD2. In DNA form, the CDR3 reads TGTGCCAGCAGCCACGATCCTAGCGGGAGCTCCTACAATGAGCAGTTCTTC. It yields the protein CASSHDPSGSSYNEQFF. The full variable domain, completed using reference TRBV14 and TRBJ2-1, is EAGVTQFPSHSVIEKGQTVTLRCDPISGHDNLYWYRRVMGKEIKFLLHFVKESKQDESGMPNNRFLAERTGGTYSTLKVQPAELEDSGVYFCASSHDPSGSSYNEQFFGPGTRLTVL.